Each of the 19 T cell receptor beta chains below was sequenced from the same sample in a study of blood T cell repertoires in COVID-19. Assay used: immunoSEQ multiplex PCR; TCRdb lists only in-frame clones, some missing. This table holds roughly 73,000 clones, around 83% found once. Sequencing was carried out using peripheral blood. The receptors were sampled from a man between 65 and 85 years old with active COVID-19.

This clone was picked up one time. The rearrangement uses TRBV6-1 and TRBJ2-6, with D perhaps matching TRBD2 (5 bases). The CDR3 has 18 amino acids. The ends were cut back, 3 bases at V and 1 base at J, with 16 bases in the middle. CDR1 is MNHNS, CDR2 SASEGT, per germline. CDR3 nucleotides: TGTGCCAGCAGTGAGGCGGGCCCACGACGGTCTGGGGCCAACGTCCTGACTTTC. Protein product: CASSEAGPRRSGANVLTF.

The chain joins TRBV3-1 (or the pseudogene TRBV3-2) to TRBJ2-7; D is possibly TRBD2 (5 bases). Germline CDR1 LGHDT, CDR2 YNNKEL (reference sequence). The V end was cut by 3 bases, the J end by 6 bases, with 21 bases between. The CDR3 length is 16 residues. CDR3 in amino acids: CASSHKASRDHGEQYF. The CDR3 coding sequence is TGTGCCAGCAGCCACAAGGCGAGCCGGGATCATGGCGAGCAGTACTTC.

This clone was seen just once. The chain carries TRBV19 and TRBJ1-2; D remains ambiguous. This CDR3 is built from 12 residues. Germline lookup yields CDR1 LNHDA and CDR2 SQIVND (reference sequence). Trimming stripped 2 bases from V and 8 bases from J, with 9 bases between. The CDR3 loop reads CASSIPPSGYTF. The CDR3, as DNA: TGTGCCAGTAGTATACCCCCCTCGGGCTACACCTTC.

The rearrangement uses TRBV5-1 and TRBJ2-7; D is perhaps TRBD1 (5 bases). This CDR3 contains 14 residues. Trimming stripped 6 bases from V and 1 base from J, with 14 bases between. The germline gives CDR1 SGHRS, CDR2 YFSETQ. The DNA for the CDR3 is TGCGCCAGCACCAGGGCAACGCCTTCCTACGAGCAGTACTTC. Protein product: CASTRATPSYEQYF.

The rearrangement links TRBV20-1 to TRBJ2-7, with TRBD1 matching over 11 bases. J lost 0 bases, V lost 3 bases, and 4 bases had no gene match. The length of the CDR3 is 15 residues. CDR1 and CDR2 (germline): DFQATT, SNEGSKA (reference sequence). In DNA form, the CDR3 reads TGCAGTGCTAGTAGGGGGACAGGGGGCTCCTACGAGCAGTACTTC. Its translation: CSASRGTGGSYEQYF.

The chain joins TRBV5-5 to TRBJ1-6, with 7 bases aligning to TRBD1. Trimming took 6 bases from V and 7 from J; bases not matched to a gene: 10. The CDR3 sequence is 15 residues long. CDR1 is SGHKS and CDR2 is YYEKEE in the germline V gene (reference sequence). In DNA, the CDR3 is TGTGCCAGCACCGCCGACAGGGCCCGGAATTCACCCCTCCACTTT. Its protein is CASTADRARNSPLHF.

This CDR3 reads CASSLDGETQYF. The CDR3 nucleotides are TGCGCCAGCAGCTTGGACGGGGAGACCCAGTACTTC. The V gene is TRBV5-1, the J gene TRBJ2-5; no clear D gene. The CDR3 is made up of 12 amino acids. Germline loops: CDR1 SGHRS, CDR2 YFSETQ. Trimming removed 0 bases from V and 5 bases from J, with 5 bases in between.

In its sample, this clone was seen a few times. The chain links TRBV9 to TRBJ2-3, with D unclear. Germline V lookup: CDR1 SGDLS, CDR2 YYNGEE. V dropped 0 bases and J dropped 0 bases, with 17 bases sitting between them. The CDR3 has 18 amino acids. The CDR3 region is CASSVGPRLISSTDTQYF. CDR3 nucleotides: TGTGCCAGCAGCGTAGGGCCCCGACTGATATCTAGCACAGATACGCAGTATTTT. The full variable domain, in which reference TRBV9 and TRBJ2-3 provide the parts outside the CDR3, is DSGVTQTPKHLITATGQRVTLRCSPRSGDLSVYWYQQSLDQGLQFLIQYYNGEERAKGNILERFSAQQFPDLHSELNLSSLELGDSALYFCASSVGPRLISSTDTQYFGPGTRLTVL.

The chain uses TRBV4-3 and TRBJ2-4; D may be TRBD1 (6 bases). The length of the CDR3 is 15 residues. V was cut by 5 bases and J by 0 bases, with 11 bases left in between. From germline, CDR1 is LGHNA and CDR2 YSLEER. CDR3 DNA sequence: TGCGCCAGCAGCAAAGGACAGCTAGCCAAAAACATTCAGTACTTC. Amino acid sequence: CASSKGQLAKNIQYF.

Only a few counts were recorded for this clone. V is TRBV6-6 and J is TRBJ1-5, with 7 bases aligning to TRBD1. CDR3 length: 15 residues. CDR1 is MNHNY and CDR2 is SVGAGI in the germline V gene (reference sequence). The trim removed 0 bases at V and 7 bases at J, leaving 6 bases unmatched. The CDR3 loop reads CASSYSTGVGQPQHF. CDR3 nucleotides: TGTGCCAGCAGTTACTCCACAGGGGTAGGGCAGCCCCAGCATTTT.

This sequence joins TRBV10-3 and TRBJ2-4, with 7 positions matching TRBD1. This CDR3 contains 15 residues. The V gene's germline CDR1 is ENHRY and CDR2 SYGVKD. V gave up 0 bases and J gave up 1 base; unmatched junction bases: 0. CDR3 in amino acids: CAISESTGAKNIQYF. The DNA for the CDR3 is TGTGCCATCAGTGAGTCGACAGGGGCCAAAAACATTCAGTACTTC.

The chain is built from TRBV19 and TRBJ1-5, with D perhaps matching TRBD1 (6 bases). V was shortened by 9 bases and J by 0 bases, with 15 bases between the two germline ends. The CDR3 has 15 residues. CDR1 is LNHDA and CDR2 is SQIVND in the germline V gene (reference sequence). The CDR3 spells CASDQGQISNQPQHF. The CDR3 region has the DNA TGTGCCAGCGATCAGGGGCAAATTAGCAATCAGCCCCAGCATTTT.

This rearrangement joins TRBV4-3 to TRBJ2-7; 7 nucleotides line up with TRBD2. Germline assignment: CDR1 LGHNA and CDR2 YSLEER. CDR3 length equals 14 residues. Trimming removed 4 bases from V and 4 bases from J; junction bases left unmatched: 7. The CDR3, as DNA: TGCGCCAGCAGCCCCAGGGAGGGGCTTTACGAGCAGTACTTC. It yields the protein CASSPREGLYEQYF.

The genes are TRBV21-1 and TRBJ1-4; the table's TRBD1 call for D was not verified on the DNA. TRBV21-1 is a recognized pseudogene. CDR3 length equals 13 residues. CDR3 DNA: TGTGCCGGCTACGACAGGGGGAATGAAAAACTGTTTTTT. This gives the protein CAGYDRGNEKLFF.

The genes are TRBV5-1 and TRBJ2-3; D is perhaps TRBD2 (5 bases). This CDR3 is 16 amino acids long. Per the germline V gene, CDR1 is SGHRS and CDR2 is YFSETQ. V was pared by 2 bases and J by 8 bases, with 21 bases between. CDR3 amino acids: CASSFNRASLLGTQYF. CDR3 sequence (DNA): TGCGCCAGCAGCTTCAATAGGGCTAGCTTGTTGGGTACGCAGTATTTT. Full variable domain (missing parts from reference TRBV5-1 and TRBJ2-3): KAGVTQTPRYLIKTRGQQVTLSCSPISGHRSVSWYQQTPGQGLQFLFEYFSETQRNKGNFPGRFSGRQFSNSRSEMNVSTLELGDSALYLCASSFNRASLLGTQYFGPGTRLTVL.

The DNA for the CDR3 is TGCGCCAGCAGCCAAGATGGCGGGAGGGCTTCCTACAATGAGCAGTTCTTC. The encoded protein is CASSQDGGRASYNEQFF. The rearrangement links TRBV4-3 to TRBJ2-1, with TRBD2 identical over 9 bases. Germline CDR1 LGHNA, CDR2 YSLEER. V gave up 0 bases and J gave up 1 base; unmatched junction bases: 4. The CDR3 length is 17 residues.

On this clone itself: Other DNA sequences of this sample code for an identical CDR3. CDR3 protein: CSVGDSRNYGYTF. In nucleotides, the CDR3 is TGCAGCGTTGGCGACAGCCGCAACTATGGCTACACCTTC. The gene calls are TRBV29-1 and TRBJ1-2, with TRBD1 as a possible D gene (5 bases). This CDR3 contains 13 residues. The V end was cut by 4 bases, the J end by 2 bases, with 11 bases between. Per germline, CDR1 SQVTM and CDR2 ANQGSEA. Variable domain in full (rest from reference TRBV29-1 and TRBJ1-2): SAVISQKPSRDICQRGTSLTIQCQVDSQVTMMFWYRQQPGQSLTLIATANQGSEATYESGFVIDKFPISRPNLTFSTLTVSNMSPEDSSIYLCSVGDSRNYGYTFGSGTRLTVV.

The V gene is TRBV9, the J gene TRBJ2-3; 9 bases match TRBD1. Trimming cost V 3 bases and J 0 bases; bases outside gene matches: 2. Per germline, CDR1 SGDLS and CDR2 YYNGEE. CDR3 size: 15 residues. CDR3 loop: CASSAGTGSTDTQYF. CDR3 DNA: TGTGCCAGCAGCGCAGGGACAGGGAGCACAGATACGCAGTATTTT.

The chain recombines TRBV5-5 with TRBJ1-2; D is undetermined. The CDR3 has 15 residues. CDR1 and CDR2 (germline): SGHKS, YYEKEE (reference sequence). Trimming shortened V by 0 bases and J by 4 bases, and 13 bases separated the two germline ends. Here the CDR3 reads CASSLAVNLAYGYTF. The CDR3 coding sequence is TGTGCCAGCAGCTTGGCAGTAAATTTGGCCTATGGCTACACCTTC.